This T cell receptor (beta chain) was observed in a study of blood T cell repertoires in COVID-19. Trimming removed 4 bases at V and 4 bases at J, with 5 bases between. The CDR3 spans 12 residues. Germline loops: CDR1 SNHLY, CDR2 FYNNEI. Profiled with immunoSEQ multiplex PCR; TCRdb holds only in-frame clones, not every one. In the table there are 180,000 or so clones, 85% to 90% of which are singletons. The chain employs TRBV2 and TRBJ1-5; D unclear. This sequence originates from a man aged 18 to 35 with acute or convalescent COVID-19. The source material was peripheral blood. The CDR3 DNA sequence: TGTGCCAGCAGTGGGCCGAATCAGCCCCAGCATTTT. Translating it yields CASSGPNQPQHF.